The clone carrying this TCR beta chain was seen only a few times. This entry is derived from a study of control samples from healthy donors and cancer patients. Assay used: immunoSEQ multiplex PCR; TCRdb lists only in-frame clones, some missing. The data contain around 190,000 clones, 85% to 90% of them singletons. Input material: blood. The TCR comes from a woman aged 45-60 years in good health.

DNA of the CDR3: TGTGCCAGCTCCCAGAAACAATCGGAGACCCAGTACTTC. Its protein product is CASSQKQSETQYF. This sequence joins TRBV18 and TRBJ2-5; D unclear. The V gene's germline CDR1 is KGHSH and CDR2 LQKENI. Trimming left V 6 bases short and J 5 bases short, with 13 bases between. The CDR3 loop spans 13 amino acids.